Below, 28 T cell receptor beta chains from the same sample are listed, as sequenced in a study of Graves' ophthalmopathy and Graves' hyperthyroidism. RNA transcripts were the template, and TCR beta CDR3 regions were amplified from them. HTBI-primed RT-PCR formed the first round, and a multiplex PCR formed the second. TCRdb reprocessed the multiplex PCR reads via MiXCR and lists one record per CDR3 protein. The sample has more than 550,000 distinct CDR3 sequences, about 41% seen once; the top ten hold more than 2.5%. Sequenced material: peripheral blood. The receptors were gathered from an adult man with Graves' ophthalmopathy.

The V call is TRBV29-1, the J call TRBJ1-2; D is perhaps TRBD1 (6 bases). Germline V CDR1 and CDR2: SQVTM, ANQGSEA. Trimming removed 8 bases at V and 6 bases at J, with 19 bases between. CDR3 length: 13 residues. The chain's CDR3 is CSLGWDKLNGYTF. For the CDR3, the DNA is TGCAGCTTGGGATGGGACAAACTGAATGGCTACACCTTC.

This chain joins TRBV20-1 and TRBJ2-5; no definite D call. From germline, CDR1 is DFQATT and CDR2 SNEGSKA (reference sequence). The V and J ends lost 6 bases and 5 bases respectively, with 13 bases between them. The CDR3 has 12 amino acids. CDR3 coding DNA: TGCAGTGCATCTGGGGTTTGGGAGACCCAGTACTTC. Its translation is CSASGVWETQYF.

V is TRBV7-9 and J is TRBJ1-6, with 10 bases matching TRBD1. The trim removed 5 bases at V and 14 bases at J, leaving 18 bases unmatched. The V gene's germline CDR1 is SEHNR and CDR2 FQNEAQ (reference sequence). The CDR3 has 17 amino acids. The CDR3 reads CASSPGGGGQGPKALHF. Written as DNA, the CDR3 is TGTGCCAGCAGCCCAGGCGGAGGGGGACAGGGGCCCAAAGCCCTCCACTTT.

This chain links TRBV7-2 with TRBJ2-7; D is possibly TRBD1 (5 bases). With 5 bases removed from V and 2 bases from J, the gap between germline ends came to 13 bases. Germline CDR1 reads SGHTA; CDR2 reads FQGNSA. This CDR3 region has 14 residues. The CDR3 spells CASSPPTVAYEQYF. DNA of the CDR3: TGTGCCAGCAGCCCCCCGACAGTGGCCTACGAGCAGTACTTC. Looking up the rest from reference TRBV7-2 and TRBJ2-7 gives the full variable domain: GAGVSQSPSNKVTEKGKDVELRCDPISGHTALYWYRQSLGQGLEFLIYFQGNSAPDKSGLPSDRFSAERTGGSVSTLTIQRTQQEDSAVYLCASSPPTVAYEQYFGPGTRLTVT.

The rearrangement links TRBV25-1 to TRBJ2-5; 12 nucleotides line up with TRBD2. The end of the DNA fits TRBJ2-1 better, so the J call may be wrong. Germline V gene lookup returns CDR1 MGHDK and CDR2 SYGVNS. The CDR3 is 20 amino acids. CDR3 DNA: TGTGCCAGCAGTGGGATACAAGGACTAGCGGGGCGTGCGCTCTACAATGAGCAGTTCTTC. The encoded protein is CASSGIQGLAGRALYNEQFF.

This clonotype was seen only once. Possible read error: a much larger clone is one base away. J is TRBJ1-5 and V is TRBV7-9; D ambiguous. Germline lookup yields CDR1 SEHNR and CDR2 FQNEAQ (reference sequence). This CDR3 spans 14 amino acids. CDR3: CTSSLAGGSQPQHF. In DNA form, the CDR3 reads TGTACCAGCAGCTTAGCGGGAGGTTCTCAGCCCCAGCATTTT.

This clonotype was seen repeatedly, ten times or more. The chain links TRBV7-8 to TRBJ1-5; D is perhaps TRBD1 (5 bases). CDR1 and CDR2 from the germline V gene are SGHVS and FQNEAQ. Trimming shortened V by 4 bases and J by 7 bases, and 14 bases separated the two germline ends. This CDR3 is 14 amino acids long. CDR3 DNA: TGTGCCAGCAGCTACGACAGTGGGAGGCAGCCCCAGCATTTT. Translated: CASSYDSGRQPQHF.

This clonotype was seen a few times. The V gene is TRBV10-3, the J gene TRBJ2-2; TRBD2 is a possible D gene (6 bases). Germline V gene data show CDR1 as ENHRY and CDR2 as SYGVKD. V lost 8 bases, J lost 7 bases, and 20 bases lay in between. The CDR3 extends over 15 amino acids. CDR3 amino acids: CAIRNAGRENGELFF. For the CDR3, the DNA is TGTGCCATCCGGAACGCGGGACGGGAGAACGGGGAGCTGTTTTTT.

This clonotype was seen repeatedly, ten times or more. This chain uses TRBV7-6 with TRBJ2-7; TRBD1 aligns across 9 bases. V dropped 4 bases and J dropped 6; count of bases not matched to a gene: 4. Germline V lookup: CDR1 SGHVS, CDR2 FNYEAQ. The CDR3 covers 13 residues. The CDR3 loop reads CASSSWTGAEQYF. CDR3 in DNA: TGTGCCAGCAGCTCCTGGACAGGGGCCGAGCAGTACTTC.

There are many counts of this clonotype. The chain combines TRBV10-3 with TRBJ1-2, with 7 bases identical to TRBD1. CDR3 length equals 16 residues. V was pared by 6 bases and J by 0 bases, with 10 bases of the junction left unmatched. Germline assignment: CDR1 ENHRY and CDR2 SYGVKD. The CDR3 spells CAISGTDTPPNYGYTF. The DNA for the CDR3 is TGTGCCATCAGCGGGACAGATACACCTCCTAACTATGGCTACACCTTC.

There are many counts of this clonotype. This chain links TRBV29-1 with TRBJ2-7; maybe TRBD1 (6 bases). The germline V gene encodes CDR1 SQVTM and CDR2 ANQGSEA. V was shortened by 1 base and J by 3 bases, with 16 bases between the two germline ends. This CDR3 is 15 amino acids long. The CDR3 spells CSVEGLLTGGYEQYF. CDR3 DNA sequence: TGCAGCGTTGAAGGCCTCCTGACAGGAGGCTACGAGCAGTACTTC.

This clonotype turned up a few times. The V gene is TRBV10-3, the J gene TRBJ2-1; TRBD2 aligns across 9 bases. CDR3 size: 15 residues. Germline trimming cut 6 bases from V and 7 bases from J; bases unmatched to any gene: 10. Germline V gives CDR1 ENHRY, CDR2 SYGVKD. CDR3 DNA: TGTGCCATCAGCGAGCGGACTAGCGCCGGGAATGAGCAGTTCTTC. As protein: CAISERTSAGNEQFF.

The chain carries TRBV30 and TRBJ1-6, with TRBD1 matching 7 bases. V dropped 0 bases and J dropped 7; count of bases not matched to a gene: 6. The CDR3 loop spans 15 amino acids. Per the germline V gene, CDR1 is GTSNPN and CDR2 is SVGIG (reference sequence). Written as DNA, the CDR3 is TGTGCCTGGAGTGTAGTTGTCAGGGGGAATTCACCCCTCCACTTT. Translation: CAWSVVVRGNSPLHF.

This clonotype was found many times. The CDR3 DNA follows: TGTGCCAGCAGCTGGGACGACAACGAACACGAGCAGTACTTC. Protein product: CASSWDDNEHEQYF. The chain joins TRBV13 to TRBJ2-7; either TRBD1 or TRBD2 may fit D (5 bases each). The CDR3 contains 14 residues. V was cut by 4 bases and J by 5 bases, with 15 bases left in between. Germline CDR1 is PRHDT and CDR2 is FYEKMQ (reference sequence).

The V call is TRBV19, the J call TRBJ1-1, with unresolved D. The CDR3 covers 14 residues. V shed 3 bases and J shed 3 bases, with 11 bases lying between them. Germline V CDR1 and CDR2: LNHDA, SQIVND (reference sequence). CDR3 sequence reads: CASSIPDGYTEAFF. The CDR3 coding sequence is TGTGCCAGTAGTATCCCTGACGGCTACACTGAAGCTTTCTTT.

At least ten counts were recorded for this clonotype. The chain carries TRBV6-5 and TRBJ2-5; 7 positions match TRBD1. The CDR3 runs to 14 residues. The germline V gene has CDR1 MNHEY and CDR2 SVGAGI. V lost 6 bases, J lost 2 bases, and 6 bases stayed unmatched. CDR3 residues: CASSETGKQETQYF. DNA for the CDR3: TGTGCCAGCAGCGAGACAGGGAAGCAAGAGACCCAGTACTTC.

This clonotype appeared a few times. The chain has TRBV20-1 and TRBJ1-2; D might be TRBD1 (6 bases). V was shortened by 7 bases and J by 7 bases, with 16 bases between the two germline ends. The germline V gene has CDR1 DFQATT and CDR2 SNEGSKA (reference sequence). This CDR3 is built from 12 residues. DNA of the CDR3: TGCAGTGGGGGGGGGCGATCCTCTGGCTACACCTTC. Amino acid sequence: CSGGGRSSGYTF.

With respect to this clonotype: This likely comes from a read error, as the CDR3 has no conserved phenylalanine or tryptophan at its end. Because the CDR3's place on the DNA is in doubt, the DNA is left out and the CDR3 is given as listed by TCRdb. V and J are TRBV20-1 and TRBJ2-5; the table calls TRBD1, which could not be checked here. Including both end residues, the CDR3 is 15 amino acids long. CDR1 and CDR2 (germline): DFQATT, SNEGSKA (reference sequence). The CDR3 sequence is CSARPGQGIGYTFGS.

This clonotype showed up many times. The J gene is TRBJ1-4, the V gene TRBV10-2, with D possibly matching TRBD1 (5 bases). The CDR3 runs 15 residues. Germline values: CDR1 WSHSY, CDR2 SAAADI. Trimming took 3 bases from V and 5 from J, leaving 13 bases between them. In DNA form, the CDR3 reads TGCGCCAGCAGTGACATAGGGACCGAGAATGAAAAACTGTTTTTT. Translating gives CASSDIGTENEKLFF.

This clonotype came up many times. The CDR3 DNA follows: TGTGCCAGCAGCGTCGACGGGCAAAATCAGCCCCAGCATTTT. Its protein product is CASSVDGQNQPQHF. The chain links TRBV9 to TRBJ1-5; D uncertain. CDR1 SGDLS and CDR2 YYNGEE come from the germline V gene. V lost 2 bases, J lost 4 bases, and 10 bases lay in between. There are 14 residues in the CDR3.

For this clonotype: It is likely a read error, because the conserved phenylalanine at the end of the CDR3 is missing. The rearrangement uses TRBV7-8 and TRBJ1-1; D is unresolved. This CDR3 comprises 13 residues. Germline V lookup: CDR1 SGHVS, CDR2 FQNEAQ. The CDR3 DNA reads as TGCGCCAGCAGGCTTACCGGTTCTACTGAAGCTTTCCTT. Translation gives CASRLTGSTEAFL.

The rearrangement links TRBV19 to TRBJ1-4; D is undetermined. With 5 bases removed from V and 8 bases from J, the gap between germline ends came to 9 bases. CDR1 is LNHDA and CDR2 is SQIVND in the germline V gene (reference sequence). The CDR3 sequence is 12 residues long. CDR3: CASSSPAEKLFF. DNA for the CDR3: TGTGCCAGTAGTTCTCCGGCGGAAAAACTGTTTTTT.

This clonotype was seen a handful of times. V usage is TRBV11-1 and J usage is TRBJ2-7; maybe TRBD2 (6 bases). V shed 5 bases and J shed 3 bases, with 11 bases lying between them. The CDR3 runs to 13 residues. CDR1 and CDR2 (germline): SGHAT, FQDESV (reference sequence). This chain's CDR3 is CASSRDSFYEQYF. The CDR3 nucleotides are TGTGCCAGCAGCCGGGACTCCTTCTACGAGCAGTACTTC.

This clonotype was picked up one time. The J gene is TRBJ1-5, the V gene TRBV19; 7 nucleotides match TRBD1. Germline V gives CDR1 LNHDA, CDR2 SQIVND (reference sequence). The CDR3 has 13 amino acids. With V trimmed by 7 bases and J by 6 bases, 6 bases remained unmatched. CDR3 nucleotides: TGTGCCAGTAAGGGGACAGAGACTCAGCCCCAGCATTTT. Translated, it gives CASKGTETQPQHF.

The chain carries TRBV12-3 or TRBV12-4 and TRBJ1-1, with 7 positions matching TRBD1. The CDR3 consists of 13 residues. With 5 bases clipped from V and 6 bases from J, the junction kept 6 bases outside the gene matches. CDR3 region: CASSHRGAAEAFF. The CDR3 nucleotides read TGTGCCAGCAGTCACAGGGGAGCCGCTGAAGCTTTCTTT.

This clonotype was counted ten times or more. The V and J genes are TRBV7-7 and TRBJ2-5; 7 positions agree with TRBD1. The germline gives CDR1 SSHAT, CDR2 FNYEAQ (reference sequence). This CDR3 spans 13 amino acids. The V and J ends lost 6 bases and 4 bases, in that order; junction bases with no gene match: 5. Written as DNA, the CDR3 is TGTGCCAGCAGTACAGGGGCCGGAGAGACCCAGTACTTC. This encodes CASSTGAGETQYF. Full variable domain (missing parts from reference TRBV7-7 and TRBJ2-5): GAGVSQSPRYKVTKRGQDVTLRCDPISSHATLYWYQQALGQGPEFLTYFNYEAQPDKSGLPSDRFSAERPEGSISTLTIQRTEQRDSAMYRCASSTGAGETQYFGPGTRLLVL.

The chain has TRBV7-2 and TRBJ2-5; 9 bases are a match to TRBD2. The CDR3 is 17 amino acids. Per germline, CDR1 SGHTA and CDR2 FQGNSA. V shed 3 bases and J 2 bases; nucleotides not matched to a gene: 10. The CDR3 sequence: CASSLRLAGPRQETQYF. The CDR3 DNA reads TGTGCCAGCAGCTTGAGGCTAGCGGGGCCAAGACAAGAGACCCAGTACTTC.

Details on this clonotype: A read error is possible here, since a much larger clone lies one base away. V gene TRBV2 combines with J gene TRBJ2-2; D is undetermined. From germline, CDR1 is SNHLY and CDR2 FYNNEI. This CDR3 has 13 amino acids. The V and J ends lost 8 bases and 4 bases respectively, with 11 bases between them. The CDR3 reads CASEVESTGELFF. The DNA of the CDR3 is TGTGCCAGCGAGGTCGAGAGCACCGGGGAGCTGTTTTTT.